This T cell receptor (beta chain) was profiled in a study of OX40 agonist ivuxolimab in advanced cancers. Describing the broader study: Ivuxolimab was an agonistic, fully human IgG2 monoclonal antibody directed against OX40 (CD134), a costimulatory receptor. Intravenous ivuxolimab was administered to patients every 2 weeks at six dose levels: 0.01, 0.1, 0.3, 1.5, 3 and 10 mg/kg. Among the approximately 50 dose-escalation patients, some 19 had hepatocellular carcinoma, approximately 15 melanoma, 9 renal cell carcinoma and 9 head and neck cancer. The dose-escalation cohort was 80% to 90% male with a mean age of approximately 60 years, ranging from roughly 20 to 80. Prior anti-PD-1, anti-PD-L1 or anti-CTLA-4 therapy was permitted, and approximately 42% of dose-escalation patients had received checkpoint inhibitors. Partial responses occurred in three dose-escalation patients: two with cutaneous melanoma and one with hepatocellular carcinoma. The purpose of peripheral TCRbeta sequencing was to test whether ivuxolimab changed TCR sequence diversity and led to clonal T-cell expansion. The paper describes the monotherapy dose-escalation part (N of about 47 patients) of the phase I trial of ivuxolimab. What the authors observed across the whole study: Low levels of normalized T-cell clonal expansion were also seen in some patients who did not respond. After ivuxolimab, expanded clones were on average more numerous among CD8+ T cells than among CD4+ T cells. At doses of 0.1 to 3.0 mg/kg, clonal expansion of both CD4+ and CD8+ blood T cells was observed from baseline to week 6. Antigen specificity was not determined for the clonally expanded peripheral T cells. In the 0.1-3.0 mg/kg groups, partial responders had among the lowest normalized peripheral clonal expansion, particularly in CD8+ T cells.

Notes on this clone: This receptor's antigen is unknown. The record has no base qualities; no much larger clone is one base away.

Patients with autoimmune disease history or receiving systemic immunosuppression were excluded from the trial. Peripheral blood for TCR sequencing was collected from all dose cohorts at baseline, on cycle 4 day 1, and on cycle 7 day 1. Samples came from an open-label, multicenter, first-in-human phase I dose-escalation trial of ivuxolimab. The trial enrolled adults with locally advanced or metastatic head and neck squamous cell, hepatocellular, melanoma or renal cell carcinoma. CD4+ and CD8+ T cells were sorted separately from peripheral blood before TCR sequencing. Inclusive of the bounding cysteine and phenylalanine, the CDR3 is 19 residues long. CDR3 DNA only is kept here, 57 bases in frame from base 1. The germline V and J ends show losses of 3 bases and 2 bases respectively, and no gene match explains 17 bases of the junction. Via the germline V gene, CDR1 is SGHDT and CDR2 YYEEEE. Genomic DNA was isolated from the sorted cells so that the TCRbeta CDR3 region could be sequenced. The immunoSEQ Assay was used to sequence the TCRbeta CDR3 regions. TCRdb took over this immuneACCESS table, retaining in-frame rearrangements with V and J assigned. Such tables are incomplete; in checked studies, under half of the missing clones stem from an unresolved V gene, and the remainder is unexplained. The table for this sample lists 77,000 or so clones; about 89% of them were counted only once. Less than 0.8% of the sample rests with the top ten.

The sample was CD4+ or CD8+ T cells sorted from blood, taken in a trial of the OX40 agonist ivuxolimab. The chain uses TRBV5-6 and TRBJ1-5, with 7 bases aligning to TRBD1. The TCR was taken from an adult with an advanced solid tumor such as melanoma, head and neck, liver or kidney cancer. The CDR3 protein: CASSSLRGQGGLGNQPQHF. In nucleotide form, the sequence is TGTGCCAGCAGCTCCCTGAGGGGGCAGGGGGGTCTCGGCAATCAGCCCCAGCATTTT.